What follows is one T cell receptor (beta chain) and its context. The clone's antigen remains unknown. No quality values exist for individual bases; no much larger clone is one base distant. This specimen comes from a study of cytomegalovirus exposure and HLA in healthy donors (dated by TCRdb to between 2016 and 2019). As for the study more broadly: An earlier analysis of fewer than 750 of the donors reported approximately 260 Gb of sequence data and about 120 million unique TCR beta sequences obtained from approximately 180 million T cells. Among almost 400 genotyped donors of the cohort, an average of roughly 240,000 unique TCR beta nucleotide sequences were sequenced per donor, roughly 20% of them non-productive. HLA typing included class I and class II loci at four-digit resolution. Genome-wide SNP genotypes for about 55% of the roughly 670 donors were used in a later genetic analysis, which treated that subset as a discovery cohort. The study profiled the T cell repertoires of fewer than 850 subjects by immunosequencing and related them to cytomegalovirus serostatus. The study was designed to test whether signatures of past pathogen exposure could be identified by cataloging public T cell receptors. Donor age, sex, ethnicity and CMV serostatus were compiled alongside the repertoire data. To decide whether each TCR beta V gene segment behaved as functional or pseudogenic, an earlier analysis of approximately 590 of the donors relied on high-throughput TCR beta sequencing. To predict cytomegalovirus infection status, the study brought together high-throughput TCR immunosequencing, statistical association of individual TCRs with disease status, and machine learning. Roughly 300 gigabases of sequencing data and around 88 million unique TCR sequences made up an early release that covered nearly 650 HLA-typed donors. Rather than drawing on any new phenotypic data, the later analysis identified candidate immune exposures from TCR beta sequences and the way those sequences occurred across donors. Of the 350 to 450 genotyped donors, 81% were placed in the genetic ancestry cluster associated with self-reported Caucasian donors. A later analysis re-analyzed previously published TCR beta repertoires from roughly 630 donors and added high-resolution HLA genotyping to study TCR occurrence patterns. Four to six DR-DQ haplotypes were handled as single units for association and clustering, since linkage in the cohort was strong. The number of donors typed differed by locus, with roughly 629-640 for A, B, C, DRB1 and DQB1, around 500 for DQA1, 606 for DPA1, and roughly 450 for DPB1. Every repertoire in the discovery cohort had been generated on one and the same sequencing platform. Besides the first cohort of around 670 subjects, a separate validation cohort made up of 120 different subjects was used. The paper's findings and limits, for the study overall: A total of 164 TCR beta chains were listed by the study as associated with cytomegalovirus. In a later analysis, HLA-associated TCR beta chains showed more clonal expansion and lower generation probabilities than non-associated chains that were equally common. For the cohort, immune exposure information was limited to CMV serostatus. A later genetic analysis associated a missense DCLRE1C variant with V-gene and J-gene trimming of TCR beta chains, and an independent cohort replicated the association. The 87-base-pair reads could not distinguish some IMGT-functional V segments, including TRBV6-2 and TRBV6-3, so those segments were excluded. A further reported finding was that TCR beta sequences accurately predicted the HLA-A and HLA-B alleles for most subjects in the first cohort. HLA typing was unavailable for some donors at each locus, so association tests used only the typed subset. A later analysis found that most CMV-associated TCR beta chains appeared HLA-restricted, with HLA associations seemingly driven largely by CMV exposure. An earlier analysis of roughly 570 of the donors showed that most TCR beta V segments appeared in productive rearrangements either about 87% or about 30% of the time, which broadly matched IMGT annotations. When HLA alleles, especially DR and DQ, strongly co-occurred, TCR associations were difficult to assign to individual alleles. In a later analysis, 15,000 to 20,000 TCR beta sequences were associated with specific HLA alleles at a false discovery rate of 0.05. Across donors, most TCR sequences were observed very rarely, whereas some public TCRs were present in many individuals. In a later analysis, several top co-occurrence clusters were reported to appear linked to parvovirus B19, influenza, CMV and Epstein-Barr virus. Fewer than 20 rarely observed V segments, including chromosome 9 orphons, were excluded from the earlier analysis of about 600 of the donors because counts were too low. In a later genetic analysis, fewer N-insertions in productive TCRs were reported among donors in an Asian-associated ancestry cluster than the roughly 670-donor mean. The presence/absence analyses assumed that sequencing depth was roughly uniform across donors, and that assumption may not be true. In vitro tests confirmed that a few of the cytomegalovirus-associated TCR beta chains recognize cytomegalovirus antigens. This cohort had only TCR beta chains sequenced, and the lack of alpha or paired-chain data limited which features could be detected. Correlated functional status among segregating V segments might reflect linkage disequilibrium, but an unknown experimental factor could not be ruled out. In a later analysis, TCR association rates were found to vary across HLA loci, with the most associated TCRs seen for DRB1 alleles and the fewest for HLA-C alleles. The authors suggested that the approach could potentially be extended to other disease states and immunological phenotypes. The classifier was reported to diagnose cytomegalovirus status with high specificity and sensitivity in both the original cohort and the validation cohort. A group of highly shared sequence variants was considered likely to be a technical artifact of the sequencing pipeline.

Counted from cysteine to phenylalanine, this CDR3 has 18 amino acids. The retained sequence is limited to the CDR3, 54 bases, with the frame set at the first base. CDR1 MNHEY and CDR2 SMNVEV are derived from the germline V gene (reference sequence). V loses 7 bases at its end and J loses 3 bases; junction bases beyond the gene matches: 20. The cohort was made up of 666 healthy bone marrow donors. All cohort members were sampled while nominally healthy, although unrecorded immune exposures were likely present. The donor tested CMV seropositive, placing the donor among the 289 seropositive members of the cohort. A peripheral blood sample was provided by each donor, and peripheral blood mononuclear cells were used for TCR beta sequencing. Genomic DNA was extracted from the blood cell samples with the Qiagen DNeasy Blood Extraction Kit. Receptor amplification or capture employed the immunoSEQ multiplex PCR assay. For the multiplex PCR, a mixture combining 60 forward primers for TCR Vbeta segments and 13 reverse primers for TCR Jbeta segments was used. The CDR3 region of rearranged TCR beta genes was amplified from genomic DNA with a multiplex PCR assay. The amplified TCR beta libraries were sequenced on the Illumina HiSeq System as 87-base-pair reads. In the authors' own workflow: Across the 700 or so repertoires, a later analysis counted tens of millions of unique TCR beta chains, 9 million to 14 million of which were shared by at least two donors. Raw reads were error-corrected and collapsed into unique sequences with a nearest-neighbor algorithm that merged closely related sequences to remove PCR and sequencing errors. To assign V, D and J gene segments, CDR3 sequences were aligned to IMGT reference sequences. Each retained sequence needed at least a six-nucleotide match to both a V gene segment and a J gene segment. Rearrangements were called productive when the CDR3 lacked stop codons and stayed in frame with V and J; all others were non-productive. Following IMGT convention, CDR3 was defined as the stretch from the second conserved V-encoded cysteine up to the conserved J-encoded phenylalanine. The earlier analysis of 587 of the donors excluded any sequence lacking an unambiguous match to a single V gene segment. An earlier analysis of a few hundred of the donors called V segments functional above 56.7% productive rearrangements and segregating when the between-donor standard deviation exceeded 5%. A statistical classification framework was built for diagnosing cytomegalovirus status from the catalog of TCR beta chain sequences. V and J gene assignment, in a later analysis, came from comparing TCR nucleotide sequences with IMGT/GENE-DB human TR gene sequences. A later analysis assigned CDR3 sequences and most-parsimonious VDJ recombination scenarios with the TCRdist pipeline. In a later analysis, each TCR beta chain was defined by its CDR3 amino acid sequence together with its V-gene family, and reads lacking a unique V-gene family were excluded. In a later analysis, 450 to 600 highly shared, low-generation-probability nucleotide sequences were removed to address suspected cross-contamination and a sequencing artifact. For each public chain, a later analysis derived a clonal expansion index from normalized ranks of inferred template counts within each repertoire. In a later analysis, generation probabilities were computed with a VDJ recombination model fitted to out-of-frame rearrangements, and the resulting probabilities were checked against IGoR. A later analysis scored TCR-TCR, TCR-HLA and TCR-CMV co-occurrence with hypergeometric tests, applying a repertoire-size bias correction to TCR pairs. A later analysis estimated false discovery rates by permuting HLA or CMV assignments 20 times. In a later analysis, co-occurring TCRs were grouped with DBSCAN, and TCRdist sequence similarity was added when clustering was performed within HLA-allele-positive subsets. Co-occurrence clustering excluded repertoires with fewer than 30,000 or more than 120,000 public chains, plus five with anomalous nucleotide sharing. The immuneACCESS repertoire file appears here via TCRdb, limited to in-frame rearrangements. These files lack a portion of the clones; in checked studies, under half of the deficit traces to unresolved V genes, and the cause of the others is not known. V and J calls and clone size come straight from that table; D and trimming were deduced from the DNA. The sample profile shows about 210,000 clones; roughly 77% of them were found once. The top ten hold approximately 0.4% of the sample.

Sequencing input: PBMCs. Recombination joined TRBV27 with TRBJ2-7; 8 junctional bases match TRBD1. This sequence was found in a male donor in good health and CMV-seropositive. In nucleotide form, the sequence is TGTGCCAGCACCCCGACTCCATTCCCACAGGGGGACAGCTACGAGCAGTACTTC. This yields the protein CASTPTPFPQGDSYEQYF.